There are a few counts of the clone carrying this T cell receptor beta chain. This specimen belongs to a study of T cells in Graves' hyperthyroidism and ophthalmopathy. The investigators amplified TCR beta CDR3 regions from RNA transcripts. HTBI primers drove first-round RT-PCR of the TCR CDR3. TCRdb independently ran MiXCR on the multiplex PCR reads; one entry per CDR3 protein. Of around 690,000 distinct CDR3 sequences detected, 15% to 20% appear once; the ten largest clones hold around 15%. This CDR3 is 14 amino acids long. Germline CDR1 and CDR2: MNHNS and SASEGT. Unmatched junction bases numbered 8, after V lost 7 bases and J lost 4 bases.

The sequencing sample was made of blood. This rearrangement joins TRBV6-1 to TRBJ1-1, with 8 positions matching TRBD1. This TCR came from a man aged 50-59 years with Graves' hyperthyroidism. The CDR3 DNA follows: TGTGCCAGCACCTCGACAGGGGTGGGCACTGAAGCTTTCTTT. Protein sequence: CASTSTGVGTEAFF.